This T cell receptor beta chain was captured in a study of response to subunit inactivated influenza vaccine. TCRdb ran MiXCR on the RT-PCR reads and lists one entry per CDR3 protein. The repertoire holds about 500,000 distinct CDR3 sequences, with approximately 15% as singletons. This clonotype has just a few counts. This clonotype was sampled from a man aged 50 to 69 who received an inactivated influenza vaccine. The material sequenced was CD4+ T cells sorted from PBMCs, taken roughly 24 months after vaccination.

CDR3 sequence reads: CASSLGGLTQETQYF. The CDR3 DNA is TGTGCCAGCAGCTTAGGGGGTCTCACCCAAGAGACCCAGTACTTC. The chain recombines TRBV7-6 with TRBJ2-5; D remains ambiguous. Germline values: CDR1 SGHVS, CDR2 FNYEAQ. V was cut by 1 base and J by 1 base, with 10 bases left in between. CDR3 length equals 15 residues.